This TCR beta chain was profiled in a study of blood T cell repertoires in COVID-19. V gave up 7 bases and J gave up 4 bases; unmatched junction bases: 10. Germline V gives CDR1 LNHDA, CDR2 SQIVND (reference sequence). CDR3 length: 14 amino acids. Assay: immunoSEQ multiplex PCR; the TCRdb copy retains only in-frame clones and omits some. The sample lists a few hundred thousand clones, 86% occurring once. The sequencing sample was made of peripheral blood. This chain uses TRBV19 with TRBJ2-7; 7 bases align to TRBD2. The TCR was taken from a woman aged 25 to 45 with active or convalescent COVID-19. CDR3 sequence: CASKRGREGYEQYF. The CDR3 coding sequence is TGTGCCAGTAAACGTGGCAGGGAGGGGTACGAGCAGTACTTC.